Listed here are 14 T cell receptor beta chains from one sample, sequenced in a study of T-cell memory formation after mild COVID-19. One entry per CDR3 protein, called by TCRdb with MiXCR from the 5' RACE reads. Found here are 400,000 to 550,000 distinct CDR3 sequences, about 23% of them singletons; the top ten hold approximately 13%. Material: PBMCs or a T cell subset sorted from them (not recorded which). All receptors derive from an adult woman who had mild COVID-19 (a few samples of this study predate the infection). Cell type and time point are not known.

The chain combines TRBV18 with TRBJ2-7; D gene ambiguous. Germline CDR1 is KGHSH and CDR2 is LQKENI. CDR3 length: 14 residues. Trimming cost V 3 bases and J 3 bases, with 12 bases left between them. The CDR3 nucleotides read TGTGCCAGCTCACCTTCGGGTTTGTACTACGAGCAGTACTTC. Residues: CASSPSGLYYEQYF. Full variable domain (rest looked up from reference TRBV18 and TRBJ2-7): NAGVMQNPRHLVRRRGQEARLRCSPMKGHSHVYWYRQLPEEGLKFMVYLQKENIIDESGMPKERFSAEFPKEGPSILRIQQVVRGDSAAYFCASSPSGLYYEQYFGPGTRLTVT.

This clonotype was detected a few times. The genes are TRBV9 and TRBJ2-1; the D gene is possibly TRBD2 (6 bases). V lost 7 bases to trimming and J lost 7 bases, with 21 bases between them. The germline V gene has CDR1 SGDLS and CDR2 YYNGEE. The CDR3 is 15 residues long. The CDR3 sequence is CASSTEGIVRNEQFF. CDR3 bases: TGTGCCAGCTCAACGGAGGGGATTGTGAGGAATGAGCAGTTCTTC.

This sequence joins TRBV19 and TRBJ1-4; D gene unclear. The germline V gene encodes CDR1 LNHDA and CDR2 SQIVND (reference sequence). The CDR3 loop spans 14 amino acids. Trimming shortened V by 5 bases and J by 7 bases, and 14 bases separated the two germline ends. The CDR3 bases are TGTGCCAGTAGTTGGGCGCCGCGGAGTGAAAAACTGTTTTTT. Translating gives CASSWAPRSEKLFF.

Concerning this clonotype itself: A much larger clone lies one base from this, so it may be a read error. The chain carries TRBV5-1 and TRBJ2-3, with D unresolved. Trimming removed 2 bases from V and 5 bases from J, with 3 bases in between. The germline gives CDR1 SGHRS, CDR2 YFSETQ. The CDR3 extends over 11 amino acids. As DNA, the CDR3 is TGCGCCAGCAGCTTTGAAGATACGCAGTATTTT. Protein: CASSFEDTQYF.

This clonotype has a handful of counts. The rearrangement uses TRBV9 and TRBJ1-1; the D gene is possibly TRBD1 (6 bases). Germline lookup yields CDR1 SGDLS and CDR2 YYNGEE. The V and J ends lost 4 bases and 5 bases respectively, with 18 bases between them. The CDR3 runs to 15 residues. The DNA for the CDR3 is TGTGCCAGCAGCCCGACCGGGGGCGTTGGGACTGAAGCTTTCTTT. It translates to CASSPTGGVGTEAFF.

Here the CDR3 DNA reads TGTGCCACCAGTGATACACAGGGCGAGAAGGATGAGCAGTTCTTC. Its protein is CATSDTQGEKDEQFF. The chain joins TRBV24-1 to TRBJ2-1, with D possibly being TRBD1 (6 bases). The V end was cut by 3 bases, the J end by 8 bases, with 16 bases between. Germline assignment: CDR1 KGHDR and CDR2 SFDVKD. The CDR3 contains 15 residues.

This clonotype was observed a handful of times. The chain couples TRBV12-3 or TRBV12-4 to TRBJ2-7; tentative D call: TRBD2 (7 bases). V was trimmed by 5 bases and J by 2 bases, leaving 10 bases between them. This CDR3 has 13 residues. The DNA of the CDR3 is TGTGCCAGCAGTATGGGGGGGCCCTACGAGCAGTACTTC. Translating gives CASSMGGPYEQYF.

This clonotype was seen only a few times. The rearrangement joins TRBV12-3 or TRBV12-4 to TRBJ2-7; D ambiguous. Between the trimmed V and J ends, which lost 5 bases and 3 bases, there was a span of 11 bases. This CDR3 comprises 13 residues. In DNA, the CDR3 is TGTGCCAGCAGTCTTCTAGTATTCTACGAGCAGTACTTC. This sequence encodes CASSLLVFYEQYF.

This clonotype was counted between two and nine times. The rearrangement uses TRBV6-2 or TRBV6-3 and TRBJ2-5; 9 bases are shared with TRBD1. Germline values: CDR1 MNHEY, CDR2 SVGEGT. This CDR3 spans 15 amino acids. V lost 5 bases to trimming and J lost 5 bases; unmatched junction nucleotides: 9. DNA of the CDR3: TGTGCCAGCAGTCCATGGACAGGGGAAGTGGAGACCCAGTACTTC. Protein product: CASSPWTGEVETQYF.

This clonotype was observed a handful of times. The chain links TRBV30 to TRBJ1-2; D might be TRBD1 (5 bases). The length of the CDR3 is 12 residues. Germline V gives CDR1 GTSNPN, CDR2 SVGIG (reference sequence). The V gene lost 2 bases and the J gene lost 9 bases, with 13 bases spanning the gap. Here the CDR3 reads CAWSWGDGSYTF. CDR3 nucleotide sequence: TGTGCCTGGAGTTGGGGGGACGGAAGCTACACCTTC.

The chain recombines TRBV3-1 with TRBJ2-5, with 10 bases matching TRBD1. The ends lost 5 bases at V and 2 bases at J; junction bases unmatched: 8. The CDR3 is 16 amino acids. Germline V CDR1 and CDR2: LGHDT, YNNKEL (reference sequence). The CDR3 reads CASSGPGTGVQETQYF. The DNA for the CDR3 is TGTGCCAGCAGCGGACCCGGGACAGGGGTTCAAGAGACCCAGTACTTC.

In this sample, this clonotype turned up a few times. J is TRBJ2-3 and V is TRBV6-5; D uncertain. The ends were cut back, 0 bases at V and 4 bases at J, with 5 bases in the middle. The CDR3 length is 13 residues. The germline gives CDR1 MNHEY, CDR2 SVGAGI. The CDR3 spells CASSYSIADTQYF. The CDR3 DNA reads as TGTGCCAGCAGTTACTCGATTGCAGATACGCAGTATTTT.

V gene TRBV15 combines with J gene TRBJ2-2; TRBD1 aligns across 7 bases. The junction had 7 bases not matched to a gene; V was cut back by 10 bases and J by 8 bases. The CDR3 consists of 12 residues. Germline loops: CDR1 LNHNV, CDR2 YYDKDF (reference sequence). The CDR3 region is CAITGAPGELFF. The CDR3 DNA is TGTGCCATTACAGGGGCACCTGGGGAGCTGTTTTTT.

This clonotype was found a few times. V is TRBV7-2 and J is TRBJ2-1, with a possible D match to TRBD2 (5 bases). The V and J ends lost 4 bases and 2 bases respectively, with 18 bases between them. Germline loops: CDR1 SGHTA, CDR2 FQGNSA. The CDR3 extends over 17 amino acids. This chain's CDR3 is CASSSLLQRGTYNEQFF. The CDR3 region has the DNA TGTGCCAGCAGCTCGCTCCTGCAACGGGGTACCTACAATGAGCAGTTCTTC.